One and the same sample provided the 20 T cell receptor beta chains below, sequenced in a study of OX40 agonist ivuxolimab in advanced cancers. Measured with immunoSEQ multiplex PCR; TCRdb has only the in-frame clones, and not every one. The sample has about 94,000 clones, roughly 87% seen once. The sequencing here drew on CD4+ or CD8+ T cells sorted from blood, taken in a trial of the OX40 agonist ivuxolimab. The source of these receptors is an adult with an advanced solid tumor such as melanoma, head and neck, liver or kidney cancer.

CDR3: CASSLGAGADTQYF. CDR3 DNA sequence: TGTGCCAGCAGCCTGGGGGCGGGGGCGGATACGCAGTATTTT. The chain recombines TRBV11-1 with TRBJ2-3, with a weak D call TRBD2 (7 bases). The CDR3 contains 14 residues. Germline V gives CDR1 SGHAT, CDR2 FQDESV (reference sequence). Trimming cost V 5 bases and J 6 bases, with 15 bases left between them.

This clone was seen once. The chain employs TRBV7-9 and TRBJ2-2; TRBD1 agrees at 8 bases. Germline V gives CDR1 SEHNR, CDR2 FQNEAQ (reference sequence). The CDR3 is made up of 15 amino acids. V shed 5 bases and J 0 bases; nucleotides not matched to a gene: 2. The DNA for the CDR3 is TGTGCCAGCAGCCCGACAGGGGCGAACACCGGGGAGCTGTTTTTT. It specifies CASSPTGANTGELFF.

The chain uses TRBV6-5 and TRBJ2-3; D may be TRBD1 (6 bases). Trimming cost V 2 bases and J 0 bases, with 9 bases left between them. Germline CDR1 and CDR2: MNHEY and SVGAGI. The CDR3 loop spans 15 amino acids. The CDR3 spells CASSYGGHSTDTQYF. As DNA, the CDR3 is TGTGCCAGCAGTTACGGGGGACACAGCACAGATACGCAGTATTTT.

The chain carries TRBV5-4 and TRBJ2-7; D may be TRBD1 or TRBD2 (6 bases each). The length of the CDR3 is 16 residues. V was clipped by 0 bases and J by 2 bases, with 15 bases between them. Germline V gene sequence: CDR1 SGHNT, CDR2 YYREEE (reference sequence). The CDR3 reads CASSLAGRGPTYEQYF. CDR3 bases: TGTGCCAGCAGCTTGGCGGGTCGGGGGCCAACCTACGAGCAGTACTTC.

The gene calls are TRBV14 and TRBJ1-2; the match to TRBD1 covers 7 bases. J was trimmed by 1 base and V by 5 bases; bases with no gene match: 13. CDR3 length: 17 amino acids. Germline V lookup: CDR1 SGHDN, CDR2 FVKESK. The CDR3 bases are TGTGCCAGCAGCATACGGACAGGAGCCATTCTTAACTATGGCTACACCTTC. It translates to CASSIRTGAILNYGYTF.

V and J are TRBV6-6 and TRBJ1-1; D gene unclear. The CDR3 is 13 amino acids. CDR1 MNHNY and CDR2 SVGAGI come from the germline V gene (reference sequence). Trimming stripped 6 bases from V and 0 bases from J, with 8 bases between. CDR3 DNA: TGTGCCAGCAGATCCCCGATGAACACTGAAGCTTTCTTT. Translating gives CASRSPMNTEAFF.

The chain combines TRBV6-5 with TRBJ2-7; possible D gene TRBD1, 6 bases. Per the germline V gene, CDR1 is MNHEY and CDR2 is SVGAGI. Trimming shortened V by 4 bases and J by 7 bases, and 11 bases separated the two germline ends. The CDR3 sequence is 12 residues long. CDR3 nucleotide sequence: TGTGCCAGCAGTTCGGGACAAGGGGAGCAGTACTTC. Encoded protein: CASSSGQGEQYF.

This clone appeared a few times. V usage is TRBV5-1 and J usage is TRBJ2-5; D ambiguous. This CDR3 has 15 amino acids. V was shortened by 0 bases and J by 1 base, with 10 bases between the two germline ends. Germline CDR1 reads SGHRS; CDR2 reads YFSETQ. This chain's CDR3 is CASSLVGWAQETQYF. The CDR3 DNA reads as TGCGCCAGCAGCTTGGTGGGGTGGGCCCAAGAGACCCAGTACTTC.

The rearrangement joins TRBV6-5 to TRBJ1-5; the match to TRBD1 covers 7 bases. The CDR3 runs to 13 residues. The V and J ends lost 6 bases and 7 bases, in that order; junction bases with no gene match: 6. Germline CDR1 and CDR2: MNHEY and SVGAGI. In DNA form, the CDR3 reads TGTGCCAGCAGCCGGACAGGCGGCCAGCCCCAGCATTTT. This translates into CASSRTGGQPQHF.

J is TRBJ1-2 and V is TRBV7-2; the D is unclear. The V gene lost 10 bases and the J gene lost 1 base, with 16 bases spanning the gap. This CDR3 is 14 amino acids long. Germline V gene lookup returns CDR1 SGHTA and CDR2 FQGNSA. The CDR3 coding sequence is TGTGCCACCCTCCTGGAGGGAAGTAACTATGGCTACACCTTC. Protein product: CATLLEGSNYGYTF.

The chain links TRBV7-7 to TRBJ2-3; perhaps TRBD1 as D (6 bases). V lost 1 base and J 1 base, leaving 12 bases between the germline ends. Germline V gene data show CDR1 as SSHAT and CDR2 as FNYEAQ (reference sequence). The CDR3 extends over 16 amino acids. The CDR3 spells CASSLDTGPGTDTQYF. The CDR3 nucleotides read TGTGCCAGCAGCTTAGATACAGGGCCTGGCACAGATACGCAGTATTTT. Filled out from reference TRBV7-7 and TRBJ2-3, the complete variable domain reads GAGVSQSPRYKVTKRGQDVTLRCDPISSHATLYWYQQALGQGPEFLTYFNYEAQPDKSGLPSDRFSAERPEGSISTLTIQRTEQRDSAMYRCASSLDTGPGTDTQYFGPGTRLTVL.

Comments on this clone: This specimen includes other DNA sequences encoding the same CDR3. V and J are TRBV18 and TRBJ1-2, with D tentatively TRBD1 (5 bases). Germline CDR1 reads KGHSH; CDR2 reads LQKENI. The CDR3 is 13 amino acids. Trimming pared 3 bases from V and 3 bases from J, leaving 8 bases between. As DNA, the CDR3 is TGTGCCAGCTCACCCGGGACGGACTATGGCTACACCTTC. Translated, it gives CASSPGTDYGYTF.

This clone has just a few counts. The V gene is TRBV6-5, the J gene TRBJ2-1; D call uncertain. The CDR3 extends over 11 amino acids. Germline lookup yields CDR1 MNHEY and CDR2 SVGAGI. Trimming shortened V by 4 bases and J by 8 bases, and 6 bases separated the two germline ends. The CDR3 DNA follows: TGTGCCAGCAGTTTTTTGGATGAGCAGTTCTTC. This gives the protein CASSFLDEQFF.

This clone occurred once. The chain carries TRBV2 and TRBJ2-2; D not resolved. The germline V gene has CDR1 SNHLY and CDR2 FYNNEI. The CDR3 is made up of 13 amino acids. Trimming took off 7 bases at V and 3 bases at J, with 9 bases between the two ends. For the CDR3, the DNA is TGTGCCAGCAATGTCGCAGACACCGGGGAGCTGTTTTTT. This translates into CASNVADTGELFF.

The chain's CDR3 is CASSSESTPTNQPQHF. The CDR3 coding sequence is TGTGCCAGCAGTTCGGAATCCACCCCGACGAATCAGCCCCAGCATTTT. V gene TRBV6-5 combines with J gene TRBJ1-5; the D is unclear. V was pared by 4 bases and J by 4 bases, with 17 bases between. From germline, CDR1 is MNHEY and CDR2 SVGAGI. This CDR3 region has 16 residues.

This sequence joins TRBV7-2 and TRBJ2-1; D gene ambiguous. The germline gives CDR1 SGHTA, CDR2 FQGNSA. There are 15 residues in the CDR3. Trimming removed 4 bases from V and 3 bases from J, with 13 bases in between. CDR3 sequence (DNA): TGTGCCAGCAGCTACACTGACATAAGCTACAATGAGCAGTTCTTC. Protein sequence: CASSYTDISYNEQFF. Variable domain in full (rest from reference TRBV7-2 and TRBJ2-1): GAGVSQSPSNKVTEKGKDVELRCDPISGHTALYWYRQSLGQGLEFLIYFQGNSAPDKSGLPSDRFSAERTGGSVSTLTIQRTQQEDSAVYLCASSYTDISYNEQFFGPGTRLTVL.

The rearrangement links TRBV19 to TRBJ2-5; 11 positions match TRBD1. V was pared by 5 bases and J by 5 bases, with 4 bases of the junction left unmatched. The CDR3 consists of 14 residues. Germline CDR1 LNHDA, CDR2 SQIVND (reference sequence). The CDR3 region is CASSAGTGGETQYF. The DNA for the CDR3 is TGTGCCAGTAGTGCCGGGACAGGGGGGGAGACCCAGTACTTC.

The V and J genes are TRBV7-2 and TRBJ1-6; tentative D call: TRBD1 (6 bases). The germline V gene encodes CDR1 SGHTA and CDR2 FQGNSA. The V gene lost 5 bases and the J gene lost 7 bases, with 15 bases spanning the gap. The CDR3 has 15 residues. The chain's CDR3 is CASSLGGARNSPLHF. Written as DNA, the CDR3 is TGTGCCAGCAGCCTAGGGGGGGCGAGGAATTCACCCCTCCACTTT.

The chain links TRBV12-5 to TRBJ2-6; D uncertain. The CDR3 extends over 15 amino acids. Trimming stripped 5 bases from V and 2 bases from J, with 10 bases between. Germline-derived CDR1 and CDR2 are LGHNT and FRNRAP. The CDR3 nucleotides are TGTGCTAGTGGTCCGGCCCTGGCTGGGGCCAACGTCCTGACTTTC. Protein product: CASGPALAGANVLTF.

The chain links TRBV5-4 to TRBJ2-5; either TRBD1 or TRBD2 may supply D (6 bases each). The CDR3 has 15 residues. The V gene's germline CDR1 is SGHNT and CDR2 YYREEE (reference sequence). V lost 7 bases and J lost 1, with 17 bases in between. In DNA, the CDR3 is TGTGCCAGCTTTGTTAATTCGGGGGCCCAAGAGACCCAGTACTTC. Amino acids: CASFVNSGAQETQYF.